This T cell receptor (beta chain) was sequenced during a study of CD8 T cells in ankylosing spondylitis. A single record per CDR3 protein comes from TCRdb applying MiXCR to the 5' RACE reads. This repertoire shows some 220,000 distinct CDR3 sequences, 8% to 9% found once; its top ten account for 4.8%. This clonotype has at least ten counts. This sequence originates from a female donor with ankylosing spondylitis or in good health (not recorded which). The sequenced material came from blood, either unsorted or a sorted T cell fraction (not recorded which).

The CDR3 nucleotides read TGCAGCGTTGCCCTCGGACAGGGGTCCACTGAAGCTTTCTTT. Its protein product is CSVALGQGSTEAFF. This chain connects TRBV29-1 to TRBJ1-1; 9 bases agree with TRBD1. J lost 4 bases, V lost 4 bases, and 7 bases had no gene match. Germline loops: CDR1 SQVTM, CDR2 ANQGSEA. This CDR3 spans 14 amino acids.